One sample yielded the 32 T cell receptor beta chains listed below, sequenced in a study of T cells in Graves' hyperthyroidism and ophthalmopathy. Using RNA transcripts as the source, TCR beta CDR3 regions were amplified. RT-PCR in the first round (using the HTBI primer set) targeted the TCR CDR3. TCRdb reprocessed the multiplex PCR reads with MiXCR, giving one entry per CDR3 protein. The profile shows more than 450,000 distinct CDR3 sequences, less than 15% of them singletons. Material: blood. The receptors stem from a woman aged 40 to 49 with Graves' hyperthyroidism.

This clonotype was observed a handful of times. V usage is TRBV25-1 and J usage is TRBJ1-3; tentatively, D is TRBD1 (6 bases). This CDR3 has 15 amino acids. Germline V gene sequence: CDR1 MGHDK, CDR2 SYGVNS. V was cut by 5 bases and J by 4 bases, with 15 bases left in between. Here the CDR3 DNA reads TGTGCCAGCAGTTCAGGGGTGGTTTTCGGAAACACCATATATTTT. This codes for CASSSGVVFGNTIYF.

As regards this clonotype: This may come from a read error, since a much larger clone is one base off. The chain has TRBV29-1 and TRBJ2-3; 10 nucleotides align to TRBD2. Germline lookup yields CDR1 SQVTM and CDR2 ANQGSEA. CDR3 size: 15 residues. The DNA for the CDR3 is TGCAACGTTGAACTAGCGGGGACAAGCACAGATACGCAGTATTTT. Translation gives CNVELAGTSTDTQYF.

This clonotype showed up just a few times. The rearrangement links TRBV19 to TRBJ2-3, with 14 bases identical to TRBD2. Germline CDR1 reads LNHDA; CDR2 reads SQIVND (reference sequence). The junction had 4 bases not matched to a gene; V was cut back by 4 bases and J by 4 bases. This CDR3 region has 16 residues. Written as DNA, the CDR3 is TGTGCCAGTAGTACGGGACTAGCGGGAGTATCAGATACGCAGTATTTT. Translation gives CASSTGLAGVSDTQYF.

This clonotype has a handful of counts. V and J are TRBV4-1 and TRBJ2-7; no firm D call. Trimming removed 0 bases from V and 2 bases from J, with 11 bases in between. The CDR3 length is 15 residues. Germline lookup yields CDR1 MGHRA and CDR2 YSYEKL. The CDR3 protein is CASSQDVLSPYEQYF. Here the CDR3 DNA reads TGCGCCAGCAGCCAAGATGTCCTATCCCCCTACGAGCAGTACTTC.

This clonotype was counted at least ten times. The genes are TRBV18 and TRBJ2-7; 9 bases match TRBD2. CDR1 and CDR2 (germline): KGHSH, LQKENI. V trimming: 0 bases; J trimming: 3 bases; junction bases outside the gene matches: 6. This CDR3 is built from 16 residues. CDR3 region: CASSPPGAGGDYEQYF. As DNA, the CDR3 is TGTGCCAGCTCACCACCGGGAGCGGGGGGTGACTACGAGCAGTACTTC.

This clonotype was seen at least ten times. CDR3: CASSLEGVWNTEAFF. The CDR3 DNA reads TGTGCCAGCAGCTTGGAAGGGGTGTGGAACACTGAAGCTTTCTTT. This chain joins TRBV5-6 and TRBJ1-1, with a weak D call TRBD1 (5 bases). CDR1 is SGHDT and CDR2 is YYEEEE in the germline V gene. This CDR3 spans 15 amino acids. The germline V and J ends were trimmed by 0 bases and 1 base, with 10 bases remaining between them.

There are many counts of this clonotype. The chain carries TRBV7-9 and TRBJ1-1, with a weak D call TRBD1 (5 bases). The germline gives CDR1 SEHNR, CDR2 FQNEAQ (reference sequence). The CDR3 is 14 residues long. Trimming cost V 6 bases and J 5 bases, with 16 bases left between them. CDR3 nucleotide sequence: TGTGCCAGCAGTTTTCAGGGAGGAAATACTGAAGCTTTCTTT. This codes for CASSFQGGNTEAFF.

This clonotype was seen a handful of times. This sequence joins TRBV6-1 and TRBJ2-2, with 11 nucleotides matching TRBD2. The CDR3 runs 15 residues. Germline loops: CDR1 MNHNS, CDR2 SASEGT. V lost 6 bases and J lost 2; bases outside the gene matches: 2. The CDR3 nucleotides are TGTGCCAGCAGGACTAGCGGGGCAAACACCGGGGAGCTGTTTTTT. It codes for CASRTSGANTGELFF.

This clonotype was observed at least ten times. This rearrangement joins TRBV7-2 to TRBJ2-2, with 10 bases matching TRBD2. The germline CDR1 and CDR2 sequences are SGHTA and FQGNSA. CDR3 size: 16 residues. Germline trimming cut 5 bases from V and 4 bases from J; bases unmatched to any gene: 7. This chain's CDR3 is CASSPGSGRATGELFF. The CDR3 DNA reads as TGTGCCAGCAGCCCTGGGAGCGGGAGGGCCACCGGGGAGCTGTTTTTT. The full variable domain, its missing parts supplied by reference TRBV7-2 and TRBJ2-2, is GAGVSQSPSNKVTEKGKDVELRCDPISGHTALYWYRQSLGQGLEFLIYFQGNSAPDKSGLPSDRFSAERTGGSVSTLTIQRTQQEDSAVYLCASSPGSGRATGELFFGEGSRLTVL.

This chain connects TRBV6-6 to TRBJ2-1; no clear D. The CDR3 spans 15 residues. Germline CDR1 reads MNHNY; CDR2 reads SVGAGI (reference sequence). With 0 bases removed from V and 0 bases from J, the gap between germline ends came to 6 bases. CDR3 bases: TGTGCCAGCAGTTACTCCAGCGCCTCCTACAATGAGCAGTTCTTC. Translated: CASSYSSASYNEQFF.

This clonotype was seen a handful of times. The chain combines TRBV19 with TRBJ2-7; 8 positions match TRBD2. This CDR3 is 14 amino acids long. Losses at the gene ends were 5 bases for V and 4 bases for J; bases not matched to a gene: 7. Germline V lookup: CDR1 LNHDA, CDR2 SQIVND (reference sequence). In DNA, the CDR3 is TGTGCCAGTAGTCCAAGCGGGAGCGGGTACGAGCAGTACTTC. This codes for CASSPSGSGYEQYF.

This clonotype was found a few times. The CDR3: CASSSFGTSGITVSYNEQFF. DNA of the CDR3: TGTGCCAGCAGCTCTTTTGGGACTAGCGGGATCACCGTCTCCTACAATGAGCAGTTCTTC. The V gene is TRBV5-5, the J gene TRBJ2-1; 13 bases fit TRBD2. Germline CDR1 and CDR2: SGHKS and YYEKEE (reference sequence). The V and J ends lost 3 bases and 0 bases, in that order; junction bases with no gene match: 12. The CDR3 loop spans 20 amino acids.

This clonotype was seen ten or more times. The rearrangement joins TRBV7-9 to TRBJ1-1; unclear D gene. The germline gives CDR1 SEHNR, CDR2 FQNEAQ (reference sequence). V lost 6 bases and J lost 0, with 8 bases in between. CDR3 length: 13 amino acids. For the CDR3, the DNA is TGTGCCAGCAGAAGTGAGGTGAACACTGAAGCTTTCTTT. Amino acids: CASRSEVNTEAFF.

This clonotype was detected only a few times. The J gene is TRBJ2-1, the V gene TRBV19; tentatively, D is TRBD1 or TRBD2 (5 bases each). Trimming took off 3 bases at V and 0 bases at J, with 15 bases between the two ends. The CDR3 contains 17 residues. From germline, CDR1 is LNHDA and CDR2 SQIVND (reference sequence). In DNA, the CDR3 is TGTGCCAGTAGTATGGCTCGAGGGGTCAGCTCCTACAATGAGCAGTTCTTC. Residues: CASSMARGVSSYNEQFF.

This clonotype was observed many times. The V gene is TRBV18, the J gene TRBJ1-5; D might be TRBD1 (6 bases). The V end lost 5 bases, the J end lost 4 bases, and 12 bases lay between the germline ends. Germline V gives CDR1 KGHSH, CDR2 LQKENI. The CDR3 consists of 14 residues. In DNA form, the CDR3 reads TGTGCCAGCTCAACCGGGACAATAAATCAGCCCCAGCATTTT. Translating gives CASSTGTINQPQHF.

This clonotype was seen ten or more times. The V and J genes are TRBV11-2 and TRBJ2-2, with 10 bases lining up with TRBD1. From germline, CDR1 is SGHAT and CDR2 FQNNGV. The CDR3 contains 16 residues. Unmatched junction bases numbered 8, after V lost 3 bases and J lost 7 bases. The CDR3 loop is CASSFPTGGYGGELFF. In nucleotides, the CDR3 is TGTGCCAGCAGCTTCCCGACAGGGGGCTATGGCGGGGAGCTGTTTTTT.

This clonotype was observed at least ten times. This chain joins TRBV7-2 and TRBJ2-7; D not resolved. The CDR3 is 13 amino acids. V shed 5 bases and J shed 3 bases, with 11 bases lying between them. Looked up from germline, CDR1 is SGHTA and CDR2 is FQGNSA. The CDR3 DNA reads as TGTGCCAGCAGCCCGATTGGCCGCTACGAGCAGTACTTC. Its protein product is CASSPIGRYEQYF.

This sequence joins TRBV5-1 and TRBJ2-2; no clear D gene. Germline values: CDR1 SGHRS, CDR2 YFSETQ. V was cut by 3 bases and J by 7 bases, with 10 bases left in between. The CDR3 has 13 amino acids. CDR3 DNA: TGCGCCAGCAGCTCTAACAGTGTCGGGGAGCTGTTTTTT. Translation gives CASSSNSVGELFF.

This clonotype was seen at least ten times. The chain employs TRBV28 and TRBJ2-5; D may be TRBD2 (5 bases). CDR1 MDHEN and CDR2 SYDVKM come from the germline V gene. The CDR3 sequence is 14 residues long. Trimming removed 3 bases at V and 1 base at J, with 9 bases between. CDR3 protein: CASSFIGVQETQYF. The CDR3 DNA sequence: TGTGCCAGCAGTTTTATCGGGGTCCAAGAGACCCAGTACTTC.

This clonotype was counted at least ten times. V and J are TRBV5-1 and TRBJ2-3, with a possible D match to TRBD1 (5 bases). The V end was cut by 2 bases, the J end by 6 bases, with 16 bases between. The length of the CDR3 is 15 residues. In germline, CDR1 is SGHRS, CDR2 YFSETQ. This CDR3 is CASSFLGASADTQYF. In DNA form, the CDR3 reads TGCGCCAGCAGCTTCCTAGGGGCGAGCGCGGATACGCAGTATTTT.

The chain is built from TRBV3-1 and TRBJ2-1; 9 positions agree with TRBD2. V lost 3 bases, J lost 8 bases, and 17 bases stayed unmatched. CDR3 size: 18 residues. Per germline, CDR1 LGHDT and CDR2 YNNKEL (reference sequence). The CDR3 here is CASSQPGLAGGPIDEQFF. The CDR3 DNA is TGTGCCAGCAGCCAGCCGGGACTAGCTGGAGGGCCGATTGATGAGCAGTTCTTC.

This clonotype has just a few counts. The V gene is TRBV6-6, the J gene TRBJ2-5; D is ambiguous. This CDR3 is 15 amino acids long. V lost 2 bases and J 7 bases, leaving 17 bases between the germline ends. Germline CDR1 is MNHNY and CDR2 is SVGAGI (reference sequence). The CDR3 coding sequence is TGTGCCAGCAGTTACACGACGGACCCCTGGGGGACCCAGTACTTC. It codes for CASSYTTDPWGTQYF.

This clonotype occurred many times. The chain uses TRBV20-1 and TRBJ2-3, with 12 bases matching TRBD2. After removal of 8 bases from V and 0 bases from J, the junction contained 3 bases not matched to a gene. This CDR3 region has 14 residues. CDR1 is DFQATT and CDR2 is SNEGSKA in the germline V gene (reference sequence). CDR3 sequence (DNA): TGCAGTCCACTAGCGGGAGGCAGCACAGATACGCAGTATTTT. As protein: CSPLAGGSTDTQYF.

This clonotype was observed at least ten times. The gene calls are TRBV11-3 and TRBJ2-1; 14 nucleotides match TRBD2. CDR1 SGHNT and CDR2 YENEEA come from the germline V gene. The CDR3 is made up of 21 amino acids. Trimming cost V 0 bases and J 5 bases; bases outside gene matches: 15. CDR3 in amino acids: CASSLDPVGTSGRLAHNEQFF. Here the CDR3 DNA reads TGTGCCAGCAGCTTAGATCCTGTGGGGACTAGCGGGAGACTGGCCCACAATGAGCAGTTCTTC.

This clonotype was detected many times. CDR3 nucleotide sequence: TGTGCCAGCAGCCAAGGAATAGCGGGACTTTACGAGCAGTACTTC. Translation gives CASSQGIAGLYEQYF. The chain recombines TRBV3-1 with TRBJ2-7, with TRBD2 matching 8 bases. V dropped 1 base and J dropped 4; count of bases not matched to a gene: 6. The CDR3 totals 15 residues. CDR1 LGHDT and CDR2 YNNKEL come from the germline V gene (reference sequence).

This clonotype was recorded at least ten times. This sequence joins TRBV28 and TRBJ2-7; 13 bases fit TRBD2. The CDR3 loop spans 16 amino acids. J gave up 3 bases and V 4 bases, and 6 bases lay outside the gene matches. Germline V gives CDR1 MDHEN, CDR2 SYDVKM. DNA of the CDR3: TGTGCCAGCAGTTCTTACGGGACTAGCGGGAACTACGAGCAGTACTTC. It yields the protein CASSSYGTSGNYEQYF.

In its sample, this clonotype was seen many times. This chain links TRBV30 with TRBJ1-3; maybe TRBD1 (5 bases). Germline CDR1 GTSNPN, CDR2 SVGIG (reference sequence). With 4 bases removed from V and 2 bases from J, the gap between germline ends came to 15 bases. CDR3 length: 15 amino acids. The CDR3 sequence is CAWTPDSPPGNTIYF. The CDR3 nucleotides read TGTGCCTGGACCCCCGACAGTCCGCCTGGAAACACCATATATTTT. Full variable domain (remainder filled in from reference TRBV30 and TRBJ1-3): SQTIHQWPATLVQPVGSPLSLECTVEGTSNPNLYWYRQAAGRGLQLLFYSVGIGQISSEVPQNLSASRPQDRQFILSSKKLLLSDSGFYLCAWTPDSPPGNTIYFGEGSWLTVV.

This clonotype was observed at least ten times. This chain joins TRBV2 and TRBJ1-4; D may be TRBD1 (6 bases). The germline CDR1 and CDR2 sequences are SNHLY and FYNNEI. Trimming pared 7 bases from V and 0 bases from J, leaving 9 bases between. The CDR3 totals 14 residues. CDR3 sequence (DNA): TGTGCCAGCAAAAGACAGGCAACTAATGAAAAACTGTTTTTT. Residues: CASKRQATNEKLFF. Using reference TRBV2 and TRBJ1-4 for the parts outside the CDR3, the full variable domain is EPEVTQTPSHQVTQMGQEVILRCVPISNHLYFYWYRQILGQKVEFLVSFYNNEISEKSEIFDDQFSVERPDGSNFTLKIRSTKLEDSAMYFCASKRQATNEKLFFGSGTQLSVL.

This clonotype was seen ten or more times. The J gene is TRBJ2-1, the V gene TRBV28; 7 bases fit TRBD2. The CDR3 covers 18 residues. Germline lookup yields CDR1 MDHEN and CDR2 SYDVKM. The V segment lost 1 base and the J segment 4 bases; nucleotides outside the gene matches: 13. The CDR3 sequence is CASSLSEGRASGYNEQFF. DNA for the CDR3: TGTGCCAGCAGTTTATCGGAAGGCAGGGCTAGCGGATACAATGAGCAGTTCTTC. The full variable domain, in which reference TRBV28 and TRBJ2-1 provide the parts outside the CDR3, is DVKVTQSSRYLVKRTGEKVFLECVQDMDHENMFWYRQDPGLGLRLIYFSYDVKMKEKGDIPEGYSVSREKKERFSLILESASTNQTSMYLCASSLSEGRASGYNEQFFGPGTRLTVL.

This clonotype appeared many times. The gene calls are TRBV20-1 and TRBJ1-6; no firm D call. This CDR3 is built from 14 residues. The V end was cut by 4 bases, the J end by 7 bases, with 14 bases between. CDR1 is DFQATT and CDR2 is SNEGSKA in the germline V gene (reference sequence). The CDR3 loop reads CSATGGSPNSPLHF. The CDR3 coding sequence is TGCAGTGCTACCGGCGGCAGTCCAAATTCACCCCTCCACTTT.

In its sample, this clonotype was seen a few times. The genes are TRBV29-1 and TRBJ2-6, with 8 bases fitting TRBD2. V gave up 5 bases and J gave up 0 bases; unmatched junction bases: 9. The CDR3 totals 17 residues. Germline CDR1 SQVTM, CDR2 ANQGSEA. The CDR3 DNA follows: TGCAGCGTTAGGAAGCGGGAGCGGCGCTCTGGGGCCAACGTCCTGACTTTC. It specifies CSVRKRERRSGANVLTF.

This clonotype occurred a few times. This chain uses TRBV5-1 with TRBJ2-6; weak D call: TRBD1 (6 bases). Germline-derived CDR1 and CDR2 are SGHRS and YFSETQ. V lost 4 bases and J lost 4, with 18 bases in between. The CDR3 contains 17 residues. This chain's CDR3 is CASSPILQGTGANVLTF. The CDR3 DNA reads TGCGCCAGCAGCCCGATTCTCCAGGGGACGGGGGCCAACGTCCTGACTTTC.